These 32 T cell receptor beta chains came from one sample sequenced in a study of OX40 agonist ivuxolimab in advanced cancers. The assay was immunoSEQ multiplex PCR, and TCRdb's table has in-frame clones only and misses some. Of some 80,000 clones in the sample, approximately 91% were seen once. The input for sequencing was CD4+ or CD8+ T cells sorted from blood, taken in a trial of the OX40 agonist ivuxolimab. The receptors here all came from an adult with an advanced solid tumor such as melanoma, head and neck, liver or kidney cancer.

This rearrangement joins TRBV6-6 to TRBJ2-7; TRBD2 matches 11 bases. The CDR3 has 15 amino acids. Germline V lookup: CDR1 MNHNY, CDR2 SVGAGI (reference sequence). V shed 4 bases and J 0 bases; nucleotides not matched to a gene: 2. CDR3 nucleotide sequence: TGTGCCAGCAGTTCCGGGACTAGCGGCTCCTACGAGCAGTACTTC. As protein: CASSSGTSGSYEQYF.

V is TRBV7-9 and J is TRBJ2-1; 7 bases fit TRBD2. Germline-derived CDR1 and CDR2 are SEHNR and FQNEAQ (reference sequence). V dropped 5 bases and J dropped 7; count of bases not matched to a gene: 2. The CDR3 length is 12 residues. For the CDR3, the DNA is TGTGCCAGCAGCACAGCGGGGAATGAGCAGTTCTTC. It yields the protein CASSTAGNEQFF.

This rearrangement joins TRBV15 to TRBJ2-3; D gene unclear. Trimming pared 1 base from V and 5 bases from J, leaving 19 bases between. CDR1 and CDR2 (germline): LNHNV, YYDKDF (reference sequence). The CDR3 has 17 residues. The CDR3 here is CATSRGPGWRSQDTQYF. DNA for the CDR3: TGTGCCACCAGCAGAGGCCCCGGATGGAGAAGCCAAGATACGCAGTATTTT.

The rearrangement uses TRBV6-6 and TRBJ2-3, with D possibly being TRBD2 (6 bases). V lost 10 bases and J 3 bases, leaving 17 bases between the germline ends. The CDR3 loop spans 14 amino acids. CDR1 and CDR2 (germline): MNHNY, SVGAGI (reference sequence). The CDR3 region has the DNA TGTGCCATCACCCGGGACTCTAGGACAGATACGCAGTATTTT. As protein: CAITRDSRTDTQYF.

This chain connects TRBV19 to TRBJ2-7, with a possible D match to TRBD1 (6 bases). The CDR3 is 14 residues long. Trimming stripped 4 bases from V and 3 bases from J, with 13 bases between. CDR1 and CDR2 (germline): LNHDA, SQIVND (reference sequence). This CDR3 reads CASSTGTTVYEQYF. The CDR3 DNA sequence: TGTGCCAGTAGTACCGGGACAACCGTCTACGAGCAGTACTTC.

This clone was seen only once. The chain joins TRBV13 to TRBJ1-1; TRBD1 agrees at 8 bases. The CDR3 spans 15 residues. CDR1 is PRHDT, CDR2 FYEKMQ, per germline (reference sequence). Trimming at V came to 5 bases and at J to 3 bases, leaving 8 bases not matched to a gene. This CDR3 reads CASSPRRTGYTEAFF. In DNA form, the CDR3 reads TGTGCCAGCAGCCCCCGCCGGACAGGGTACACTGAAGCTTTCTTT.

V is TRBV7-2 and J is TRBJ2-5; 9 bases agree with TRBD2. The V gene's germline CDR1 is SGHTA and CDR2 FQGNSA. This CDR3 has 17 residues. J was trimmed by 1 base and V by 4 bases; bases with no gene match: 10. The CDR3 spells CASSSPRERGVQETQYF. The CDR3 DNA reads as TGTGCCAGCAGCTCCCCGAGGGAGCGGGGGGTCCAAGAGACCCAGTACTTC. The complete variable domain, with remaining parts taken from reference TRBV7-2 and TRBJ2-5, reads GAGVSQSPSNKVTEKGKDVELRCDPISGHTALYWYRQSLGQGLEFLIYFQGNSAPDKSGLPSDRFSAERTGGSVSTLTIQRTQQEDSAVYLCASSSPRERGVQETQYFGPGTRLLVL.

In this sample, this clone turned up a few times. DNA of the CDR3: TGTGCCAGCAGCCCCTGGGCTGGGCGCAATCAGCCCCAGCATTTT. Amino acids: CASSPWAGRNQPQHF. This chain joins TRBV7-2 and TRBJ1-5; the D is unclear. CDR1 is SGHTA, CDR2 FQGNSA, per germline. Trimming cost V 5 bases and J 2 bases, with 13 bases left between them. The CDR3 consists of 15 residues.

The CDR3 sequence is CASSHSASSYEQYF. CDR3 coding DNA: TGTGCCAGCAGCCACAGCGCCAGCTCCTACGAGCAGTACTTC. The chain links TRBV9 to TRBJ2-7; D gene ambiguous. Germline lookup yields CDR1 SGDLS and CDR2 YYNGEE. Trimming cost V 4 bases and J 0 bases, with 11 bases left between them. This CDR3 contains 14 residues.

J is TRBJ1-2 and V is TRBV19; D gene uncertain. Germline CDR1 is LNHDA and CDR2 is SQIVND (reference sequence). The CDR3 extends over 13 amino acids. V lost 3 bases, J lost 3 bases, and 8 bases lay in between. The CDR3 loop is CASSITRDYGYTF. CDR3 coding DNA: TGTGCCAGTAGTATCACGCGGGACTATGGCTACACCTTC.

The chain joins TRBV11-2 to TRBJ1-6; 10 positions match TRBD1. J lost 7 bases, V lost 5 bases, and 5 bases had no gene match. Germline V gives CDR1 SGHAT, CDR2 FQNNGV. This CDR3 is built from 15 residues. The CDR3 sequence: CASSGRTGGNSPLHF. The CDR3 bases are TGTGCCAGCAGCGGAAGGACAGGGGGAAATTCACCCCTCCACTTT.

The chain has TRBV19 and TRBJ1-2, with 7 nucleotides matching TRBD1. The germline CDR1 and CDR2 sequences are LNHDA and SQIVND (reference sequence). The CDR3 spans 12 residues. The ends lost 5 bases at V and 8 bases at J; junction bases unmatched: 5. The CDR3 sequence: CASSSRQGGYTF. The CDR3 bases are TGTGCCAGTAGTTCCCGACAGGGCGGCTACACCTTC. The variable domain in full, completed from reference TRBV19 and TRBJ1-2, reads DGGITQSPKYLFRKEGQNVTLSCEQNLNHDAMYWYRQDPGQGLRLIYYSQIVNDFQKGDIAEGYSVSREKKESFPLTVTSAQKNPTAFYLCASSSRQGGYTFGSGTRLTVV.

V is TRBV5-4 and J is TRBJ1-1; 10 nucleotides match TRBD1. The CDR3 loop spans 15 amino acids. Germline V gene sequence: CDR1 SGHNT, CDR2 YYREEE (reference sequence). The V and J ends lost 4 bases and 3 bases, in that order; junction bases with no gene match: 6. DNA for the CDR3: TGTGCCAGCAGCGCTTACGGGACAGGGGACACTGAAGCTTTCTTT. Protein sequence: CASSAYGTGDTEAFF.

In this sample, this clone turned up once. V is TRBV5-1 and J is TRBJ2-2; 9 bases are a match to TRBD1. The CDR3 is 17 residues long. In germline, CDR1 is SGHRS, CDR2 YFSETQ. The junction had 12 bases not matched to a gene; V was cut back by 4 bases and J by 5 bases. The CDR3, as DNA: TGCGCCAGCAGCCCAAGATCCGGGACAGGGAGTACCGGGGAGCTGTTTTTT. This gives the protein CASSPRSGTGSTGELFF.

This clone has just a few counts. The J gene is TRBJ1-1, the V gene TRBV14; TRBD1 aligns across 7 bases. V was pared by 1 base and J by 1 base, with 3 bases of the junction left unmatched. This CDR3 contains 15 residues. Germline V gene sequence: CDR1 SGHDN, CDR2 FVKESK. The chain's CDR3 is CASSQGQGRNTEAFF. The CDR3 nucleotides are TGTGCCAGCAGCCAAGGACAGGGAAGGAACACTGAAGCTTTCTTT.

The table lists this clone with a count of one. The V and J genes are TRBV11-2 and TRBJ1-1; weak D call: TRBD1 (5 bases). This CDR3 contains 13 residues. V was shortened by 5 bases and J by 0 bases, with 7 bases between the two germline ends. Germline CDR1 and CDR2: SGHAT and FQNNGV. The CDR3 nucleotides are TGTGCCAGCAGCGGGGGATTGAACACTGAAGCTTTCTTT. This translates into CASSGGLNTEAFF.

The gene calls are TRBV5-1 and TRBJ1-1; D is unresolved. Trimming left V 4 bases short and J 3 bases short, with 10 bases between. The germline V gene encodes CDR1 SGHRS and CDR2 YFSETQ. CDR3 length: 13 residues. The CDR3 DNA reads TGCGCCAGCAGCCCCCAGGCGGACACTGAAGCTTTCTTT. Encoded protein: CASSPQADTEAFF.

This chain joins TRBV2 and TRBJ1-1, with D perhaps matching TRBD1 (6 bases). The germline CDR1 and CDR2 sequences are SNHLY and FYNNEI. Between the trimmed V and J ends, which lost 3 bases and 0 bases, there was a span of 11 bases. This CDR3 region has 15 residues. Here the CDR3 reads CASSDGGQLNTEAFF. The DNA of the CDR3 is TGTGCCAGCAGTGATGGGGGGCAGTTGAACACTGAAGCTTTCTTT.

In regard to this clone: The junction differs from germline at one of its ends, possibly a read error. In DNA, the CDR3 is TGTGCCAGCAGAAGAAGGGGTCCAGAGACCCGGTACTTC. Translating gives CASRRRGPETRYF. The chain couples TRBV6-1 to TRBJ2-5; perhaps TRBD1 as D (5 bases). CDR3 length: 13 residues. CDR1 and CDR2 from the germline V gene are MNHNS and SASEGT.

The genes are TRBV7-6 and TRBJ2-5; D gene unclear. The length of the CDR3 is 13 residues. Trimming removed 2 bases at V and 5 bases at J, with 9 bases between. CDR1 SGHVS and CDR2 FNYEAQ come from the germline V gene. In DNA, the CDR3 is TGTGCCAGCAGCTTACGGCGCTTGGAGACCCAGTACTTC. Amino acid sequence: CASSLRRLETQYF.

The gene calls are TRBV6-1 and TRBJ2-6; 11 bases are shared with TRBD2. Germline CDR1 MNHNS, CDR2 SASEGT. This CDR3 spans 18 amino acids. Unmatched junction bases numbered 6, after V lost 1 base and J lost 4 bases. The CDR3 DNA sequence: TGTGCCAGCAGTGAAGTAAGACTAGCGGGAACGGGGGCCAACGTCCTGACTTTC. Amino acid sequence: CASSEVRLAGTGANVLTF.

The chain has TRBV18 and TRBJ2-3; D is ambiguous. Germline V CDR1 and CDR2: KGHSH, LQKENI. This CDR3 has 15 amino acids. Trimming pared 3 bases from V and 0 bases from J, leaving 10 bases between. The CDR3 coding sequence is TGTGCCAGCTCACCGCCAGGTTTGAGCACAGATACGCAGTATTTT. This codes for CASSPPGLSTDTQYF.

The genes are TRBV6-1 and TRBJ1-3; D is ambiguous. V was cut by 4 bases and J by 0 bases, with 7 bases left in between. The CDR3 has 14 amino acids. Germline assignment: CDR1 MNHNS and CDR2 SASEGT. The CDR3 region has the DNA TGTGCCAGCAGTGGACTCCTCTCTGGAAACACCATATATTTT. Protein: CASSGLLSGNTIYF.

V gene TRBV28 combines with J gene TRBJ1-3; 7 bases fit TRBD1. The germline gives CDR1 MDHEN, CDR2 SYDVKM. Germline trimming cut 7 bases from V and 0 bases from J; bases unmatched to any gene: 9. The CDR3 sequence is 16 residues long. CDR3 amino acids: CASTSGGGISGNTIYF. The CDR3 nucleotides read TGTGCCAGCACCTCGGGAGGGGGCATCTCTGGAAACACCATATATTTT.

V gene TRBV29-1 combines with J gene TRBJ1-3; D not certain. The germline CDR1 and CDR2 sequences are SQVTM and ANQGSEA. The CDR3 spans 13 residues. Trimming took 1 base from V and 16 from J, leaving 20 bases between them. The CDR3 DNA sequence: TGCAGCGTTGAAGGGTGGGAGAGGAGAACCCGCTATTTT. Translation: CSVEGWERRTRYF.

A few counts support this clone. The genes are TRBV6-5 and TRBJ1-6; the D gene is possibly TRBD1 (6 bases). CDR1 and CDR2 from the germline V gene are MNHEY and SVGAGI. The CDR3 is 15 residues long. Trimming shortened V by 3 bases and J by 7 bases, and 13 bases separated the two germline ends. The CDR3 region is CASSYTGQGNSPLHF. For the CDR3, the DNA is TGTGCCAGCAGTTATACGGGGCAGGGGAATTCACCCCTCCACTTT.

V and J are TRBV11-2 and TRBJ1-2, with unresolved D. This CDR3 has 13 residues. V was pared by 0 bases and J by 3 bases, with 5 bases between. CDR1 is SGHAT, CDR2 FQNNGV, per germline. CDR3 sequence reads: CASSLEEYYGYTF. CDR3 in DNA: TGTGCCAGCAGCTTAGAGGAGTACTATGGCTACACCTTC.

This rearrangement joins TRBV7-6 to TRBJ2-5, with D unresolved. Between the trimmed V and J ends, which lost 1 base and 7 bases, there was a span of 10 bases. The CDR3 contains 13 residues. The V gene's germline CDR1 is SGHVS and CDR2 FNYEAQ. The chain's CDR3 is CASSLDSYGTQYF. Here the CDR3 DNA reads TGTGCCAGCAGCTTAGACAGCTACGGGACCCAGTACTTC.

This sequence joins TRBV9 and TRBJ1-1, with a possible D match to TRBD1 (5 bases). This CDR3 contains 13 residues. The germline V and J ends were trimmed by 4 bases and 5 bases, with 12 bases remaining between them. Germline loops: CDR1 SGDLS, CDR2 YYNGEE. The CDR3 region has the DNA TGTGCCAGCAGCCCCATGGGGCGAACTGAAGCTTTCTTT. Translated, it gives CASSPMGRTEAFF.

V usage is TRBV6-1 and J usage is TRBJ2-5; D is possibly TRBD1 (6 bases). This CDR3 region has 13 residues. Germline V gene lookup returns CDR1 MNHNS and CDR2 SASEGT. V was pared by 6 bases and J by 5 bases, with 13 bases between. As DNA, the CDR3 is TGTGCCAGCAGAATAACAGGGCGGGAGACCCAGTACTTC. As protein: CASRITGRETQYF.

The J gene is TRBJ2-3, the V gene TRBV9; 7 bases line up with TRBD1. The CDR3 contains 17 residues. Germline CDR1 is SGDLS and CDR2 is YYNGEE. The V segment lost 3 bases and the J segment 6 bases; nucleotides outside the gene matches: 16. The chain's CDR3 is CASSDRQGVGFVDTQYF. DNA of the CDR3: TGTGCCAGCAGCGATAGGCAGGGGGTCGGTTTTGTGGATACGCAGTATTTT.

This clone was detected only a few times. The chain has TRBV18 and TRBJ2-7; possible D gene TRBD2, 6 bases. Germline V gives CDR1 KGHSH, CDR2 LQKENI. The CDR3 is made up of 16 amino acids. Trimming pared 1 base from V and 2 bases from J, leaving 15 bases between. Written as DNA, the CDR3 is TGTGCCAGCTCACCACTCGCCGGGACTCATGCCTACGAGCAGTACTTC. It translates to CASSPLAGTHAYEQYF.